One and the same sample provided the 8 T cell receptor beta chains below, sequenced in a study of identical twins. TCRdb reprocessed the 5' RACE reads with MiXCR, giving one entry per CDR3 protein. This sample yields hundreds of thousands of distinct CDR3 sequences, of which about 12% are seen a single time; around 1.5% belongs to the top ten. These data also featured in a second study, about yellow fever vaccine responses in identical twins.

Sequencing input: PBMCs. The source of these receptors is a young woman in good health.

The J gene is TRBJ2-7, the V gene TRBV15; D not certain. Trimming stripped 5 bases from V and 4 bases from J, with 12 bases between. Germline V gene lookup returns CDR1 LNHNV and CDR2 YYDKDF (reference sequence). The CDR3 contains 13 residues. The CDR3 DNA is TGTGCCACCAGCGCCCAAACTGGATACGAGCAGTACTTC. Residues: CATSAQTGYEQYF.

This clonotype was recorded a few times. The chain has TRBV5-1 and TRBJ2-3; weak D call: TRBD1 (6 bases). The CDR3 sequence is 16 residues long. The germline CDR1 and CDR2 sequences are SGHRS and YFSETQ. Trimming left V 1 base short and J 1 base short, with 13 bases between. DNA for the CDR3: TGCGCCAGCAGCTTGTCACAGGGTAGTGGCACAGATACGCAGTATTTT. It yields the protein CASSLSQGSGTDTQYF.

This clonotype was seen a few times. J is TRBJ1-3 and V is TRBV7-9, with 7 bases identical to TRBD1. This CDR3 has 14 amino acids. Looked up from germline, CDR1 is SEHNR and CDR2 is FQNEAQ (reference sequence). V trimming: 7 bases; J trimming: 4 bases; junction bases outside the gene matches: 7. The CDR3 DNA is TGTGCCAGCATCATGACAGGGATCGGAAACACCATATATTTT. Amino acids: CASIMTGIGNTIYF.

V gene TRBV6-1 combines with J gene TRBJ2-5; D tentatively reads TRBD1 or TRBD2 (6 bases each). The CDR3 contains 14 residues. Germline CDR1 and CDR2: MNHNS and SASEGT. Trimming removed 7 bases from V and 5 bases from J, with 17 bases in between. CDR3 bases: TGTGCCAGCATCGCGAGGGGGGCGGGGGAGACCCAGTACTTC. As protein: CASIARGAGETQYF.

In its sample, this clonotype was seen many times. For the CDR3, the DNA is TGTGCCAGCAGTTACAGGGCTGTTAACTATGGCTACACCTTC. It yields the protein CASSYRAVNYGYTF. The V and J genes are TRBV6-2 or TRBV6-3 and TRBJ1-2; no clear D. The CDR3 is 14 amino acids. Germline V gene lookup returns CDR1 MNHEY and CDR2 SVGEGT. The germline V and J ends were trimmed by 2 bases and 1 base, with 8 bases remaining between them.

This clonotype has more than one count but fewer than ten. The CDR3 protein is CASSGSLAEAQETQYF. The CDR3 DNA sequence: TGCGCCAGCAGCGGATCACTAGCGGAGGCGCAAGAGACCCAGTACTTC. This chain connects TRBV5-1 to TRBJ2-5; TRBD2 matches 8 bases. The V segment lost 4 bases and the J segment 2 bases; nucleotides outside the gene matches: 10. Germline-derived CDR1 and CDR2 are SGHRS and YFSETQ. CDR3 length: 16 residues.

This clonotype was observed a few times. The chain combines TRBV28 with TRBJ2-7, with a tentative D call TRBD1 (6 bases). Germline CDR1 reads MDHEN; CDR2 reads SYDVKM. The V and J ends lost 5 bases and 9 bases respectively, with 11 bases between them. The CDR3 totals 11 residues. The CDR3 protein is CASSTYRVQYF. CDR3 nucleotides: TGTGCCAGCAGTACATACAGGGTGCAGTACTTC.

The chain employs TRBV7-9 and TRBJ2-6; tentative D call: TRBD1 (5 bases). CDR1 and CDR2 from the germline V gene are SEHNR and FQNEAQ (reference sequence). The V end lost 1 base, the J end lost 8 bases, and 9 bases lay between the germline ends. The CDR3 has 14 amino acids. This CDR3 reads CASSLVPGPNVLTF. The CDR3 DNA reads as TGTGCCAGCAGCTTAGTGCCAGGGCCCAACGTCCTGACTTTC.